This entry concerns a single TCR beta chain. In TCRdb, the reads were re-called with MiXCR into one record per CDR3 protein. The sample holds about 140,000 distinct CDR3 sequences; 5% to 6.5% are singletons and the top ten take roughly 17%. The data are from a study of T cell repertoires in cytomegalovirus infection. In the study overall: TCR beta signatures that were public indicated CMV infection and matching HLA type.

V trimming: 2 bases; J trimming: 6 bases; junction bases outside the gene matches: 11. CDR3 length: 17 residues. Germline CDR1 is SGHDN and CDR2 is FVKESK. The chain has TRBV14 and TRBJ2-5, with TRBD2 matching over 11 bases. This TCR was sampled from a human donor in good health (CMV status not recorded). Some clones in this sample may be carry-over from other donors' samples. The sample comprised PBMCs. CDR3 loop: CASSQSGLAGGRQTQYF. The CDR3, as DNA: TGTGCCAGCAGCCAAAGTGGGCTAGCGGGGGGCCGACAGACCCAGTACTTC.